A selection of T cell receptor beta chains follows, all from one sample in a study of OX40 agonist ivuxolimab in advanced cancers. Only in-frame clones appear in the TCRdb table, and some are missing; sequencing was by immunoSEQ multiplex PCR. This table holds about 59,000 clones, about 94% found once. Sequences were derived from CD4+ or CD8+ T cells sorted from blood, sampled in a trial of the OX40 agonist ivuxolimab. These receptors were taken from an adult with an advanced solid tumor such as melanoma, head and neck, liver or kidney cancer. The CDR3 runs from the conserved cysteine through the conserved F or W. D genes are given only for firm matches. Not every row has a clone size; where given, it reads once, few, many or a size class.

NA	TRBJ2-1	12	NA	TRBV19	TGTGCCAGTAGTATAGTTCCCAGTGAGCAGTTCTTC	CASSIVPSEQFF
NA	TRBJ1-2	15	NA	TRBV7-3	TGTGCCAGCAGCGCCCCCTGGGGGATCCCGAATGGCTACACCTTC	CASSAPWGIPNGYTF
NA	TRBJ1-2	13	NA	TRBV29-1	TGCAGCGTTGGTGAGGGGGTTAACTATGGCTACACCTTC	CSVGEGVNYGYTF
NA	TRBJ1-1	13	NA	TRBV6-6	TGTGCCAGCAGTTACGAGGGGTATACTGAAGCTTTCTTT	CASSYEGYTEAFF
NA	TRBJ1-2	13	NA	TRBV2	TGTGCCAGCACCCCACGGACTTTCTATGGCTACACCTTC	CASTPRTFYGYTF
TRBD2	TRBJ2-3	13	NA	TRBV19	TGTGCCAGTAGCGGGAGGCCGGGAGATACGCAGTATTTT	CASSGRPGDTQYF
NA	TRBJ2-1	15	NA	TRBV11-2	TGTGCCAGCAGACCAACCGGGGCGGTCTGGAATGAGCAGTTCTTC	CASRPTGAVWNEQFF
NA	TRBJ2-7	13	NA	TRBV27	TGTGCCAGCAGTTTATCCGCAGCCTACGAGCAGTACTTC	CASSLSAAYEQYF
NA	TRBJ2-7	13	few	TRBV11-2	TGTGCCAGCAGCTTGGGCCGACAGTACGAGCAGTACTTC	CASSLGRQYEQYF
NA	TRBJ1-5	14	NA	TRBV23-1	TGCGCCAGCAGTCAAGCGGGTCCAGGGCAGCCCCAGCATTTT	CASSQAGPGQPQHF
NA	TRBJ2-1	15	NA	TRBV27	TGTGCCAGCAGTTTAGGAGGGGGATCCTACAATGAGCAGTTCTTC	CASSLGGGSYNEQFF
TRBD1	TRBJ2-7	16	NA	TRBV27	TGTGCCAGCAGTTCGTTAGACAGGGTTCACGCCTACGAGCAGTACTTC	CASSSLDRVHAYEQYF
NA	TRBJ2-1	13	once	TRBV14	TGTGCCAGCAGCCTGAGCTCCTACAATGAGCAGTTCTTC	CASSLSSYNEQFF
NA	TRBJ1-3	14	NA	TRBV28	TGTGCCAGCAGTTTAGGAAGGTGGGGAAACACCATATATTTT	CASSLGRWGNTIYF
NA	TRBJ2-3	16	NA	TRBV9	TGTGCCAGCAGCGTAGGTACAGGCGGGAGCACAGATACGCAGTATTTT	CASSVGTGGSTDTQYF
NA	TRBJ1-6	13	once	TRBV9	TGTGCCAGCAGCGTCGACAGGAATTCACCCCTCCACTTT	CASSVDRNSPLHF
NA	TRBJ2-5	15	NA	TRBV4-3	TGCGCCAGCAGCCAAGTCAGGTCGGGTCCAGAGACCCAGTACTTC	CASSQVRSGPETQYF
NA	TRBJ2-1	15	NA	TRBV14	TGTGCCAGCAGCCCGAGCGGAAGAATACAGAATGAGCAGTTCTTC	CASSPSGRIQNEQFF
NA	TRBJ1-1	16	NA	TRBV6-1	TGTGCCAGCAGTGAAAACTTGTGGCAGACGAACACTGAAGCTTTCTTT	CASSENLWQTNTEAFF
NA	TRBJ2-1	13	NA	TRBV6-6	TGTGCCAGCACTCTATCCCTTTACAATGAGCAGTTCTTC	CASTLSLYNEQFF
NA	TRBJ2-7	15	NA	TRBV2	TGTGCCAGCAGTGAAGGGAGAATGAGCTCCTACGAGCAGTACTTC	CASSEGRMSSYEQYF
TRBD1	TRBJ1-5	16	NA	TRBV7-2	TGTGCCAGCAGCTTCGGACAGGGGGTAAGCAATCAGCCCCAGCATTTT	CASSFGQGVSNQPQHF
TRBD2	TRBJ2-1	16	NA	TRBV11-3	TGTGCCAGCAGCCCCCGGGTAGCGGGGGGGGAGTATGAGCAGTTCTTC	CASSPRVAGGEYEQFF
NA	TRBJ2-7	14	NA	TRBV9	TGTGCCAGCAGCGTAGCCCCGGCATCCTACGAGCAGTACTTC	CASSVAPASYEQYF
NA	TRBJ2-1	13	NA	TRBV6-6	TGTGCCAGCAGTTACGTGGCTCTGGATGAGCAGTTCTTC	CASSYVALDEQFF
TRBD2	TRBJ2-7	14	NA	TRBV9	TGTGCCAGCAGCGTAGGACTAGCGGGAAACGAGCAGTACTTC	CASSVGLAGNEQYF
TRBD2	TRBJ2-3	15	NA	TRBV19	TGTGCCAGTAGTTGGGGAGGGGCCTACACAGATACGCAGTATTTT	CASSWGGAYTDTQYF
NA	TRBJ1-5	17	NA	TRBV7-7	TGTGCTAGCAGCTCAAAGATGGCAGGATGCGTAATACAGCCCCAGCATTTT	CASSSKMAGCVIQPQHF
NA	TRBJ2-2	12	NA	TRBV11-3	TGTGCCAGCAGCCCCACCTCCGGGGAGCTGTTTTTT	CASSPTSGELFF
TRBD2	TRBJ2-1	16	NA	TRBV2	TGTGCCAGCAGTGAAGGACTAGCGGGAACCTACAATGAGCAGTTCTTC	CASSEGLAGTYNEQFF
NA	TRBJ1-1	12	NA	TRBV6-5	TGTGCCAGCAGCTTCACAGGGACTGAAGCTTTCTTT	CASSFTGTEAFF